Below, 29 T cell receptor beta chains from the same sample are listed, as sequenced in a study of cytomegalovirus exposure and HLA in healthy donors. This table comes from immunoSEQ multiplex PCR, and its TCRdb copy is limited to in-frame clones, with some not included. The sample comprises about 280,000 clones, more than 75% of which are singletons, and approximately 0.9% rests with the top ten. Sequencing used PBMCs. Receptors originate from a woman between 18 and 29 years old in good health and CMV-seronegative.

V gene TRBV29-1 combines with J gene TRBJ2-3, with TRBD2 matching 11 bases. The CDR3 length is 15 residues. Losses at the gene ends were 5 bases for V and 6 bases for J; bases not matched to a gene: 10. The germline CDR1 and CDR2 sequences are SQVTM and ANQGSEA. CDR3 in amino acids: CSVLRGGLAGDTQYF. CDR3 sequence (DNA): TGCAGCGTTTTACGGGGAGGACTAGCGGGCGATACGCAGTATTTT.

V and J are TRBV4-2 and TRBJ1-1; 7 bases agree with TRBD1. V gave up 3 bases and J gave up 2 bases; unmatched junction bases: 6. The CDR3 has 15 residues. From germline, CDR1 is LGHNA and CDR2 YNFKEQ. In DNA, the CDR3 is TGTGCCAGCAGCCAGGAAACAGGGGTTAACACTGAAGCTTTCTTT. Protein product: CASSQETGVNTEAFF.

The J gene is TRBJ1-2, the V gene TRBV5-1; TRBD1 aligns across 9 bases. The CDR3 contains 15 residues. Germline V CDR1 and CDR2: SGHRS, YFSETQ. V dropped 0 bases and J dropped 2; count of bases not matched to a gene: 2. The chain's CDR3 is CASSLGQGGNYGYTF. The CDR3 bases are TGCGCCAGCAGCTTGGGACAGGGGGGAAACTATGGCTACACCTTC.

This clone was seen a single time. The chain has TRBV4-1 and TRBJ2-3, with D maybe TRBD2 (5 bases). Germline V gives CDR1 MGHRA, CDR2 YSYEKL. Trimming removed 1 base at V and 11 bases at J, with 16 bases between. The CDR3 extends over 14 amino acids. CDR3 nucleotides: TGCGCCAGCAGCCAAGGAGGAAGGAAACTAGGGCAGTATTTT. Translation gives CASSQGGRKLGQYF.

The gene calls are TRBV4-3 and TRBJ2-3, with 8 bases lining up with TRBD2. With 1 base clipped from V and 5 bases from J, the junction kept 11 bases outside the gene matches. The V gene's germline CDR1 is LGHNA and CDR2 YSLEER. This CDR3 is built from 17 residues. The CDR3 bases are TGCGCCAGCAGCCAAGCTCCGAGCGGGAGCCTCAGAGATACGCAGTATTTT. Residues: CASSQAPSGSLRDTQYF.

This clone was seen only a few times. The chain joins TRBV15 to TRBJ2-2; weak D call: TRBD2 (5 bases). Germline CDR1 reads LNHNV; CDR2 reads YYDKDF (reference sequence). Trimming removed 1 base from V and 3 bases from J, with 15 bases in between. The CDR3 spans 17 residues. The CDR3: CATSRVHGLDDTGELFF. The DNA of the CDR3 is TGTGCCACCAGCAGAGTACACGGACTGGACGACACCGGGGAGCTGTTTTTT.

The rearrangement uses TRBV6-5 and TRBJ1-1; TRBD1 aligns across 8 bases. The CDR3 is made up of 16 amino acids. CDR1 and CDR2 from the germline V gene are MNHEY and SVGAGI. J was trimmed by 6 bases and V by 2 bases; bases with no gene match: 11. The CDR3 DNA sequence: TGTGCCAGCAGTTACAGAGTCCCAGGGGGCATCGCTGAAGCTTTCTTT. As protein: CASSYRVPGGIAEAFF.

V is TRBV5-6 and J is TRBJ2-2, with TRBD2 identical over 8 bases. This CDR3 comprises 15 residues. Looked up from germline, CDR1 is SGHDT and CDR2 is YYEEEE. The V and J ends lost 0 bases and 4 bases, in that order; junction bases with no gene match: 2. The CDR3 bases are TGTGCCAGCAGCTTGGGAGCGGGAGCCACCGGGGAGCTGTTTTTT. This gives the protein CASSLGAGATGELFF. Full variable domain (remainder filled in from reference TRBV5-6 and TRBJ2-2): DAGVTQSPTHLIKTRGQQVTLRCSPKSGHDTVSWYQQALGQGPQFIFQYYEEEERQRGNFPDRFSGHQFPNYSSELNVNALLLGDSALYLCASSLGAGATGELFFGEGSRLTVL.

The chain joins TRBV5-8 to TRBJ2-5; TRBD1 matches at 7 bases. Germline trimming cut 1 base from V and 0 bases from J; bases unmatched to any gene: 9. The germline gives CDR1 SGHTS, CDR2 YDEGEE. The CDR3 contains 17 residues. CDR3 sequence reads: CASSLILGQSHQETQYF. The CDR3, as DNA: TGTGCCAGCAGCTTGATATTGGGACAGTCGCACCAAGAGACCCAGTACTTC.

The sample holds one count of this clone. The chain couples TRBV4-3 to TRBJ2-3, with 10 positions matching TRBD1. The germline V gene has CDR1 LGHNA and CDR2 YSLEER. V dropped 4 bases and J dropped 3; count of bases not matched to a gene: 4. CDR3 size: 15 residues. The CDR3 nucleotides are TGCGCCAGCAGCCGAAGGGGACAGGGGACAGATACGCAGTATTTT. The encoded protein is CASSRRGQGTDTQYF.

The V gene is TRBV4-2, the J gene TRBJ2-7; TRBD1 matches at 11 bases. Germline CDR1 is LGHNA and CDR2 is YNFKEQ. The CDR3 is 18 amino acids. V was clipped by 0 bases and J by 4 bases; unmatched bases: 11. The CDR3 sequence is CASSQDPPGQGAVYEQYF. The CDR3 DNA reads TGTGCCAGCAGCCAAGACCCGCCCGGACAGGGGGCTGTGTACGAGCAGTACTTC.

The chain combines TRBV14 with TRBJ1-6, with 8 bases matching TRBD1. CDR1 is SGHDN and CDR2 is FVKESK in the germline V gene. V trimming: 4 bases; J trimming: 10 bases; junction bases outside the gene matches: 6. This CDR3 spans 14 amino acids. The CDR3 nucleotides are TGTGCCAGCAGCCCCCGACAGGGGAACTCACCCCTCCACTTT. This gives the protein CASSPRQGNSPLHF.

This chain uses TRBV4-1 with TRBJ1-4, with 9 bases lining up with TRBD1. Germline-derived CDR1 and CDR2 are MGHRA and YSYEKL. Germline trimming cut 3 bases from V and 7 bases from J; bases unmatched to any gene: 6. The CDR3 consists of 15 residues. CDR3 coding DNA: TGCGCCAGCAGCCAGGTACAGGGGGCGCTTGAAAAACTGTTTTTT. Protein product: CASSQVQGALEKLFF.

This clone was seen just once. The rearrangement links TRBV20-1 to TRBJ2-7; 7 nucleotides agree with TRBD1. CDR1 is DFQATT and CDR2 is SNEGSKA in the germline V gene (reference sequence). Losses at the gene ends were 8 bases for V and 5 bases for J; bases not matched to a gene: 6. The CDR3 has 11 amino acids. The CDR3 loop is CSWDSPHEQYF. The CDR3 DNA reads TGCAGTTGGGACAGTCCGCACGAGCAGTACTTC.

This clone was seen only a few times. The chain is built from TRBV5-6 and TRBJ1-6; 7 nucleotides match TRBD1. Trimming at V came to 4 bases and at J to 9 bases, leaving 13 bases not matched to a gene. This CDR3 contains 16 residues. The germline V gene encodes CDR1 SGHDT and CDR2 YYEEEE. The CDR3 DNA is TGTGCCAGCAGCCCCCGACGAAGACAGGGTGGTTCACCCCTCCACTTT. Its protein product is CASSPRRRQGGSPLHF.

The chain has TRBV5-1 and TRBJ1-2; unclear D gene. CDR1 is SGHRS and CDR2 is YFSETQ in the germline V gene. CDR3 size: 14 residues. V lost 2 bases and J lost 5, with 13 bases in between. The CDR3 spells CASSFSGVWYGYTF. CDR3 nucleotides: TGCGCCAGCAGCTTCTCCGGGGTTTGGTATGGCTACACCTTC.

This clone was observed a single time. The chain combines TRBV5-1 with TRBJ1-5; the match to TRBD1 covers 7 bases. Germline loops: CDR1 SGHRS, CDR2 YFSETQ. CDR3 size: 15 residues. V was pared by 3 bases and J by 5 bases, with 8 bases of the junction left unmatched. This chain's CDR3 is CASSWTGTEDQPQHF. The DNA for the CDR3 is TGCGCCAGCAGCTGGACCGGGACAGAAGATCAGCCCCAGCATTTT.

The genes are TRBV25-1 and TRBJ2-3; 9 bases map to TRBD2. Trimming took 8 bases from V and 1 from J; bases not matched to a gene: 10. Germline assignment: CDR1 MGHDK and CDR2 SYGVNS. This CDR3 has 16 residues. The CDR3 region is CASAIAGAFGTDTQYF. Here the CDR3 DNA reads TGTGCCAGCGCTATAGCGGGAGCGTTTGGCACAGATACGCAGTATTTT.

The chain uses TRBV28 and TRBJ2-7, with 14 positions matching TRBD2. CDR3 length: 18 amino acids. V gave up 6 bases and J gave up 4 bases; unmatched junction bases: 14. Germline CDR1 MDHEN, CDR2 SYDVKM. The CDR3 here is CASRFGTSGSPREYEQYF. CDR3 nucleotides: TGTGCCAGCAGGTTCGGGACTAGCGGGAGCCCCCGGGAGTACGAGCAGTACTTC.

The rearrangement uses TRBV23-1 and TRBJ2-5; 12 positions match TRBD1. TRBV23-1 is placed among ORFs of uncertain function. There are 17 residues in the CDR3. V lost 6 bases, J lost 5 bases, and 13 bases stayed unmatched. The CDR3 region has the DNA TGCGCCAGCAGGCCTAGGGGACAGGGGGCGGGAGTGGAGACCCAGTACTTC. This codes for CASRPRGQGAGVETQYF.

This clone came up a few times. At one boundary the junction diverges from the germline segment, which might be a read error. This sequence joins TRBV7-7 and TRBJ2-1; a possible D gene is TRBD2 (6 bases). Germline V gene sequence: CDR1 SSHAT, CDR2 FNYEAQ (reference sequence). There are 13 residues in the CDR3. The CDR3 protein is CASSQETRSVQFF. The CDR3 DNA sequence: TGTGCTAGCAGCCAAGAGACTAGGAGCGTGCAGTTCTTC.

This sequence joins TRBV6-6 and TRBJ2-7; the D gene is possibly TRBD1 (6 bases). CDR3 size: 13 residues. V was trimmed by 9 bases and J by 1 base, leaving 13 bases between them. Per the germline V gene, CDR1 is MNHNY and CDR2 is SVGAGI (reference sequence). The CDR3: CASYQQGSYEQYF. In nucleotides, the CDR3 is TGTGCCAGTTATCAACAGGGATCCTACGAGCAGTACTTC.

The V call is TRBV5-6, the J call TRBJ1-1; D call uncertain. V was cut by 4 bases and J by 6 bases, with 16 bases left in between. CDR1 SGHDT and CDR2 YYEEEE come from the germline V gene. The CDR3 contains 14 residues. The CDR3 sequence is CASSPGSSASEAFF. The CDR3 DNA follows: TGTGCCAGCAGCCCTGGGTCCAGCGCATCTGAAGCTTTCTTT.

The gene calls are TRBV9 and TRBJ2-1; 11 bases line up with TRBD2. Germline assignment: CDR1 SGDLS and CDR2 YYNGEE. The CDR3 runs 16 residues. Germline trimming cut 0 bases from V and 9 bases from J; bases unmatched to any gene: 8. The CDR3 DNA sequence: TGTGCCAGCAGCGTAGGGTTAGCGGGAGGGCCCACTGAGCAGTTCTTC. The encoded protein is CASSVGLAGGPTEQFF.

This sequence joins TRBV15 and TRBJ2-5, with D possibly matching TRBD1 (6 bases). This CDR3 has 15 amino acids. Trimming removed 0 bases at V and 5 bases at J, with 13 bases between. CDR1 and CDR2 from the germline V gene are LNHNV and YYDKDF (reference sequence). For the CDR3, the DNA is TGTGCCACCAGCAGAGATCCGGCAGGGGAGGAGACCCAGTACTTC. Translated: CATSRDPAGEETQYF.

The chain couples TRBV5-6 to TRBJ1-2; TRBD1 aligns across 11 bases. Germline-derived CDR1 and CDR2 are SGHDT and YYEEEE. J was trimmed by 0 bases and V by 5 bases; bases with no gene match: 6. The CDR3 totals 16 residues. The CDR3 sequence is CASRWGQGDPNYGYTF. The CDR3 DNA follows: TGTGCCAGCAGGTGGGGACAGGGGGACCCTAACTATGGCTACACCTTC.

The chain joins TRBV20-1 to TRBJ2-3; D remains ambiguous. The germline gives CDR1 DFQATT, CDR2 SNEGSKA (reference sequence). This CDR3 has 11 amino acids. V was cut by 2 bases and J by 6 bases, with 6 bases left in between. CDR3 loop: CSARRSDTQYF. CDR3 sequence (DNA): TGCAGTGCTAGACGGTCGGATACGCAGTATTTT.

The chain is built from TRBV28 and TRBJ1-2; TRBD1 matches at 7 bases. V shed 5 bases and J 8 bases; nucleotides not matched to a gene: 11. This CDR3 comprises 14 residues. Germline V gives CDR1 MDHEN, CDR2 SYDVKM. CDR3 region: CASSDPPGGSGYTF. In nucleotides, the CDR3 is TGTGCCAGCAGTGACCCTCCAGGGGGGTCAGGCTACACCTTC.

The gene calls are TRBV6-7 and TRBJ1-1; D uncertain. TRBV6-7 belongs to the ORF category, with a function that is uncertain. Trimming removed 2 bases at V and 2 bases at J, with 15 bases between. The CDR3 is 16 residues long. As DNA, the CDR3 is TGTGCCAGCAGTTACCCCCCCTCCGTAATTAACACTGAAGCTTTCTTT. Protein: CASSYPPSVINTEAFF.